This note documents a single T cell receptor (beta chain) sequence. In the original workflow: Amplified reference gene primers provided the basis for estimating nucleated cell counts. Measured with immunoSEQ multiplex PCR; TCRdb has only the in-frame clones, and not every one. V and J calls and clone size are copied from that table; D and trimming were computed from the DNA. The sample lists about 220,000 clones, 65% to 85% seen once, with approximately 3% in the top ten. From germline, CDR1 is MNHEY and CDR2 SVGAGI. Losses at the gene ends were 0 bases for V and 0 bases for J; bases not matched to a gene: 5. This CDR3 is built from 16 residues. This sample stems from a study of blood T cell repertoires in COVID-19. Study information: COVID-19 samples from acute and convalescent phases originated in the United States, Italy and Spain. T cells, B-cell-depleted T cells, or PBMCs supplied cDNA or gDNA.

Material: peripheral blood. The TCR originated in a woman in her thirties who had recovered from COVID-19. The gene calls are TRBV6-5 and TRBJ2-7, with 7 bases lining up with TRBD2. DNA of the CDR3: TGTGCCAGCAGTTACTCGCCTAGCGGCTACTCCTACGAGCAGTACTTC. It encodes CASSYSPSGYSYEQYF.